These T cell receptor beta chains were read from a single sample in a study of PD-L1 blockade in urothelial cancer. Assay used: immunoSEQ multiplex PCR; TCRdb lists only in-frame clones, some missing. The sample shows about 91,000 clones, roughly 83% of them seen only once. This material consisted of PBMCs, taken around atezolizumab (anti-PD-L1) treatment. Every receptor here comes from a man in his sixties or seventies with urothelial cancer. CDR3s include the opening cysteine and the closing phenylalanine or tryptophan. The order of the fields is V gene, J gene, clone size, D gene, CDR3 protein, CDR3 DNA. D genes are given only for firm matches. Part of the rows lack a size; the others show once, few, many or a class for expanded clones.

>TRBV5-6|TRBJ1-4|-|-
CASSLPGAGVNEKLFF
TGTGCCAGCAGCCTTCCTGGGGCAGGAGTTAATGAAAAACTGTTTTTT
>TRBV7-8|TRBJ2-5|-|TRBD2
CASSLVGREETQYF
TGTGCCAGCAGCTTAGTCGGGAGGGAAGAGACCCAGTACTTC
>TRBV19|TRBJ1-5|-|-
CASSKGQTNQPQHF
TGTGCCAGTAGTAAGGGGCAGACCAATCAGCCCCAGCATTTT
>TRBV9|TRBJ1-3|-|-
CASSVERGLAGNTIYF
TGTGCCAGCAGCGTAGAAAGGGGTCTAGCTGGAAACACCATATATTTT
>TRBV9|TRBJ2-6|few|-
CASSPRDNPSGANVLTF
TGTGCCAGCAGCCCCCGGGACAACCCCTCTGGGGCCAACGTCCTGACTTTC
>TRBV19|TRBJ1-3|-|-
CASRDSGNTIYF
TGTGCCAGTAGGGACAGCGGAAACACCATATATTTT
>TRBV23-1|TRBJ1-6|-|TRBD1
CASSQCDRGSYNSPLHF
TGCGCCAGCAGTCAATGTGACAGGGGCTCCTATAATTCACCCCTCCACTTT
>TRBV6-6|TRBJ2-7|-|TRBD1
CASSYLTGGYEQYF
TGTGCCAGCAGTTATTTGACAGGGGGCTACGAGCAGTACTTC
>TRBV9|TRBJ1-3|-|TRBD1
CASSNRDRAFGNTIYF
TGTGCCAGCTCCAACCGGGACAGGGCCTTCGGAAACACCATATATTTT
>TRBV5-6|TRBJ1-2|once|-
CASSLPDSYGYTF
TGTGCCAGCAGCTTGCCCGACAGCTATGGCTACACCTTC
>TRBV18|TRBJ1-1|-|TRBD1
CASSPGQDTEAFF
TGTGCCAGCTCTCCAGGACAGGACACTGAAGCTTTCTTT
>TRBV2|TRBJ2-7|-|-
CASTGRGSDEQYF
TGTGCCAGCACAGGGCGGGGCTCCGACGAGCAGTACTTC
>TRBV6-6|TRBJ2-3|few|-
CASSYSPDTDTQYF
TGTGCCAGCAGTTACTCACCAGACACAGATACGCAGTATTTT
>TRBV9|TRBJ2-3|-|TRBD2
CASSGRSAGGDTQYF
TGTGCCAGCAGCGGACGTTCAGCGGGAGGGGATACGCAGTATTTT
>TRBV7-9|TRBJ2-3|-|TRBD1
CASSLGDRGKDTQYF
TGTGCCAGCAGCTTAGGGGACAGGGGGAAAGATACGCAGTATTTT
>TRBV5-5|TRBJ2-6|-|-
CASSLYRAGANVLTF
TGTGCCAGCAGCTTGTACAGGGCTGGGGCCAACGTCCTGACTTTC
>TRBV7-6|TRBJ1-4|-|TRBD1
CASSQGSNEKLFF
TGTGCCAGTTCACAGGGGTCCAATGAAAAACTGTTTTTT
>TRBV2|TRBJ2-1|-|-
CASSEDGGEQFF
TGTGCCAGCAGTGAAGACGGGGGTGAGCAGTTCTTC
>TRBV9|TRBJ2-1|-|TRBD1
CASSPRTGSSYNEQFF
TGTGCCAGCAGCCCCCGGACAGGGAGCTCCTACAATGAGCAGTTCTTC
>TRBV11-1|TRBJ1-2|few|TRBD1
CASSSPDRGLNGYTF
TGTGCCAGCAGCTCGCCCGACAGGGGGCTGAATGGCTACACCTTC
>TRBV4-1|TRBJ2-3|-|TRBD2
CASSRTSGVTDTQYF
TGCGCCAGCAGCCGGACTAGCGGGGTTACAGATACGCAGTATTTT
>TRBV19|TRBJ2-2|-|TRBD1
CASNPGQGAGELFF
TGTGCCAGTAACCCGGGACAGGGGGCCGGGGAGCTGTTTTTT
>TRBV7-6|TRBJ2-1|-|-
CASSSSPPLASYNEQFF
TGTGCCAGCAGCTCCTCTCCACCACTAGCCTCCTACAATGAGCAGTTCTTC
>TRBV27|TRBJ2-5|medium-sized|-
CASSFSRGETQYF
TGTGCCAGCAGTTTTAGTAGGGGAGAGACCCAGTACTTC
>TRBV7-8|TRBJ1-4|-|-
CASSLRTTEKLFF
TGTGCCAGCAGCTTGAGGACAACTGAAAAACTGTTTTTT
>TRBV7-8|TRBJ1-2|-|TRBD1
CASSSDRPWDGYTF
TGTGCCAGCAGCTCGGACAGGCCCTGGGATGGCTACACCTTC
>TRBV11-2|TRBJ1-1|-|-
CASSLGLSNTEAFF
TGTGCCAGCAGCTTGGGACTTAGTAACACTGAAGCTTTCTTT
>TRBV5-6|TRBJ2-5|-|TRBD1
CASSRDRGEETQYF
TGTGCCAGCAGCCGGGACAGGGGGGAAGAGACCCAGTACTTC
>TRBV6-1|TRBJ2-7|-|TRBD1
CASAWTGTRDYEQYF
TGTGCCAGCGCATGGACAGGGACTCGGGACTACGAGCAGTACTTC
>TRBV5-1|TRBJ1-3|-|-
CASSLGQAFLNTIYF
TGCGCCAGCAGCTTGGGGCAGGCATTTTTAAACACCATATATTTT
>TRBV6-1|TRBJ1-2|-|-
CASSENLIDYGYTF
TGTGCCAGCAGTGAGAACCTAATCGACTATGGCTACACCTTC
>TRBV9|TRBJ2-3|-|TRBD2
CASSPRLAGVGTDTQYF
TGTGCCAGCAGTCCGCGACTAGCGGGAGTCGGCACAGATACGCAGTATTTT
>TRBV29-1|TRBJ2-1|few|TRBD2
CSVSPTRGGYNEQFF
TGCAGCGTCTCACCGACTAGGGGAGGGTACAATGAGCAGTTCTTC
>TRBV9|TRBJ2-7|-|-
CASSVGNGAYEQYF
TGTGCCAGCAGCGTAGGTAATGGAGCCTACGAGCAGTACTTC
>TRBV6-5|TRBJ1-3|once|-
CASSNRGVGNTIYF
TGTGCCAGCAGTAATCGCGGAGTGGGAAACACCATATATTTT
>TRBV2|TRBJ2-2|-|TRBD1
CASSPGTGAGELFF
TGTGCCAGCAGTCCCGGGACAGGGGCCGGGGAGCTGTTTTTT